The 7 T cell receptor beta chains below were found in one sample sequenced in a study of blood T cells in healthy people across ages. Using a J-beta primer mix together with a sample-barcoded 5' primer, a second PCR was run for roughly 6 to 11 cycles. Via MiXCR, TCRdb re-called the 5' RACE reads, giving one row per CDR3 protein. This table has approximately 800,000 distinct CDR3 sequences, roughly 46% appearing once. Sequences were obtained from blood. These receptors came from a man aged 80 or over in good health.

The CDR3 sequence: CASMDSTQETQYF. The CDR3 DNA sequence: TGTGCCAGCATGGACAGCACCCAAGAGACCCAGTACTTC. The chain combines TRBV12-3 or TRBV12-4 with TRBJ2-5; weak D call: TRBD1 (6 bases). The CDR3 is made up of 13 amino acids. V shed 7 bases and J shed 1 base, with 10 bases lying between them.

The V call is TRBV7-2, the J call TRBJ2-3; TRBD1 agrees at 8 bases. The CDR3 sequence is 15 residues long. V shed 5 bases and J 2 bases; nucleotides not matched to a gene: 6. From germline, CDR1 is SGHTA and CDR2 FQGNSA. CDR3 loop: CASSQRQGTTDTQYF. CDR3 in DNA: TGTGCCAGCAGCCAAAGACAGGGGACCACAGATACGCAGTATTTT.

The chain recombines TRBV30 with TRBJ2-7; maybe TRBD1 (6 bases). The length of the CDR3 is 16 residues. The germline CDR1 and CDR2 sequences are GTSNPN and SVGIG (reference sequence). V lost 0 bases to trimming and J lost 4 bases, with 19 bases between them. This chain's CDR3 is CAWSVGGEGKGYEQYF. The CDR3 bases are TGTGCCTGGAGTGTAGGGGGTGAGGGAAAGGGTTACGAGCAGTACTTC.

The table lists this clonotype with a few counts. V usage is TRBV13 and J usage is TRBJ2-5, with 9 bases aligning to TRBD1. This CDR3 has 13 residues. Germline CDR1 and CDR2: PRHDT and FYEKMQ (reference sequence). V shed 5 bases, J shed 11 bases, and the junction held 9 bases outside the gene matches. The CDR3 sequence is CASSVQDRGSQYF. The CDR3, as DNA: TGTGCCAGCAGCGTACAGGACAGGGGCTCGCAGTACTTC. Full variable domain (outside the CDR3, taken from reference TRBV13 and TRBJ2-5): AAGVIQSPRHLIKEKRETATLKCYPIPRHDTVYWYQQGPGQDPQFLISFYEKMQSDKGSIPDRFSAQQFSDYHSELNMSSLELGDSALYFCASSVQDRGSQYFGPGTRLLVL.

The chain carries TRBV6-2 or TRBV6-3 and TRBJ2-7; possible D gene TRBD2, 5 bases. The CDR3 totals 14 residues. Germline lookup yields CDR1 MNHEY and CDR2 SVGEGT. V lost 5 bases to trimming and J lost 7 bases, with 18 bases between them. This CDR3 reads CASSRVGDASEQYF. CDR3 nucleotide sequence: TGTGCCAGCAGTAGGGTCGGGGATGCGTCGGAGCAGTACTTC.

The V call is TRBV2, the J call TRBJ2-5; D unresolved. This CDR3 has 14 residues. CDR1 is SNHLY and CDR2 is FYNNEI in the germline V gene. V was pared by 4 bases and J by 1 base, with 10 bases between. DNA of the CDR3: TGTGCCAGCAGTGGAAGCTGGACCCAAGAGACCCAGTACTTC. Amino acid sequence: CASSGSWTQETQYF. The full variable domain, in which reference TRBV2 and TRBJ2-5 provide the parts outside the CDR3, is EPEVTQTPSHQVTQMGQEVILRCVPISNHLYFYWYRQILGQKVEFLVSFYNNEISEKSEIFDDQFSVERPDGSNFTLKIRSTKLEDSAMYFCASSGSWTQETQYFGPGTRLLVL.

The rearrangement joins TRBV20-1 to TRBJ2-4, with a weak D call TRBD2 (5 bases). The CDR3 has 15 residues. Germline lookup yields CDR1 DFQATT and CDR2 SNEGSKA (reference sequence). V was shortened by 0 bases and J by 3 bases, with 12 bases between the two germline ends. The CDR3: CSARDEGWVKNIQYF. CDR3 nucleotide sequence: TGCAGTGCTAGAGATGAGGGATGGGTCAAAAACATTCAGTACTTC.